Listed below are T cell receptor beta chains from one sample, sequenced in a study of shared clonotypes between healthy human individuals. Libraries were prepared by immunoSEQ multiplex PCR; TCRdb keeps only in-frame clonotypes and omits some of them. The sample has approximately 1,000,000 clones, approximately 80% seen once. Sequences were obtained from memory CD4+ T cells from PBMCs. The source of these receptors is a man aged 18 to 30 in good health. Some clones in this sample may be carry-over from other donors' samples. The CDR3 runs from the conserved cysteine through the conserved F or W. A D gene is named only where the DNA matches it firmly. Some rows have no size entry. The others give once, few or many, or a class for an expanded clone.

>NA|TRBV7-8|NA|TRBJ2-7
TGTGCCAGCACCAGATACGACCCCTACGAGCAGTACTTC
CASTRYDPYEQYF
>NA|TRBV5-1|NA|TRBJ2-1
TGCGCCAGCAGCTTTGCGACGGGACCCTACAATGAGCAGTTCTTC
CASSFATGPYNEQFF
>NA|TRBV7-3|NA|TRBJ1-1
TGTGCCAGCAGCCTCCGATTAGAAGCTTTCTTT
CASSLRLEAFF
>NA|TRBV28|NA|TRBJ2-7
TGTGCCAGCAAATCAGGGACAAATCTCTACGAGCAGTACTTC
CASKSGTNLYEQYF
>TRBD1|TRBV30|NA|TRBJ1-2
TGTGCCTGGAAGACAGGGTTTGGTGGCTACACCTTC
CAWKTGFGGYTF
>TRBD2|TRBV5-1|few|TRBJ2-7
TGCGCCAGCAGCTTGGCCGGGACTAGCAAACACGAGCAGTACTTC
CASSLAGTSKHEQYF
>NA|TRBV7-2|NA|TRBJ1-1
TGTGCCAGCAGCTTATTCAACCGCGGGGTTAACACTGAAGCTTTCTTT
CASSLFNRGVNTEAFF
>TRBD1|TRBV28|NA|TRBJ2-7
TGTGCCAGCGGCAGGGGGTTCTACGAGCAGTACTTC
CASGRGFYEQYF
>NA|TRBV6-1|NA|TRBJ1-4
TGTGCCAGCAGTGAAGCGGGCCTTAATGAAAAACTGTTTTTT
CASSEAGLNEKLFF
>TRBD1|TRBV5-1|few|TRBJ2-7
TGCGCCAGCAGTCGGGAACAGGGGGCCTTCCTTGGGCAGTACTTC
CASSREQGAFLGQYF
>NA|TRBV13|NA|TRBJ1-3
TGTGCCAGCAGCTTAGGGTCGGGGGAAAACAGAAACACCATATATTTT
CASSLGSGENRNTIYF
>NA|TRBV5-4|NA|TRBJ2-2
TGTGCCAGCAGCTTGGGGGGGCTACATAACACCGGGGAGCTGTTTTTT
CASSLGGLHNTGELFF
>NA|TRBV28|NA|TRBJ1-1
TGTGCCAGCAGTCAGATGAACACTGAAGCTTTCTTT
CASSQMNTEAFF
>TRBD1|TRBV9|NA|TRBJ2-5
TGTGCCAGCAGCGTAGTGGGGGACAGGGGAGAGACCCAGTACTTC
CASSVVGDRGETQYF
>NA|TRBV28|NA|TRBJ1-4
TGTGCCACCACTCTGACACCTTTGGGTGAAAAACTGTTTTTT
CATTLTPLGEKLFF
>TRBD1|TRBV6-5|NA|TRBJ1-5
TGTGCCAGCAGCCGGGACAGGTATCAGCCCCAGCATTTT
CASSRDRYQPQHF
>NA|TRBV5-1|NA|TRBJ2-5
TGCGCCAGCAGCCCGGGGAGGGGGGAGACCCAGTACTTC
CASSPGRGETQYF
>TRBD1|TRBV7-3|NA|TRBJ2-2
TGTGCCAGCAGCTTATTCCCGGGGCAGGGGGCTACCGGGGAGCTGTTTTTT
CASSLFPGQGATGELFF
>NA|TRBV19|NA|TRBJ2-1
TGTGCCAGTAGTATGAGCAGGCACATCCTTACCTACAATGAGCAGTTCTTC
CASSMSRHILTYNEQFF
>TRBD1|TRBV11-2|NA|TRBJ2-6
TGTGCCAGCAGCCAACCTCTCGGACAGGGGGCGCCCGGGGCCAACGTCCTGACTTTC
CASSQPLGQGAPGANVLTF
>TRBD2|TRBV4-2|once|TRBJ2-2
TGTGCCAGCAGCCACAACCCCGGGACTAGCGCGCCCGGGGAGCTGTTTTTT
CASSHNPGTSAPGELFF